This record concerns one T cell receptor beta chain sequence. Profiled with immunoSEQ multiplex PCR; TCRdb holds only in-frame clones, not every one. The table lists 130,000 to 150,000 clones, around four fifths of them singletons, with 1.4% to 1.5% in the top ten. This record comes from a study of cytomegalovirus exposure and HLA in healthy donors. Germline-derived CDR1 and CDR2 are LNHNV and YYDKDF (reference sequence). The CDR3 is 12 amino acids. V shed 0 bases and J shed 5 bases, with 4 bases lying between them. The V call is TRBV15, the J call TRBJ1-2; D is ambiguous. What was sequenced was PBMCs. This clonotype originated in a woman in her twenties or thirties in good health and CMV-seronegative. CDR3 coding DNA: TGTGCCACCAGCAGAGATCAGTATGGCTACACCTTC. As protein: CATSRDQYGYTF.